This TCR beta chain came from a study of blood T cell repertoires in COVID-19. Overall study: Sites in the United States, Italy and Spain provided acute and convalescent COVID-19 samples. T cells, B-cell-depleted T cells, or PBMCs supplied cDNA or gDNA.

V dropped 2 bases and J dropped 2; count of bases not matched to a gene: 3. CDR1 and CDR2 from the germline V gene are MNHEY and SVGEGT. There are 15 residues in the CDR3. In the original workflow: Reference gene primers were amplified, and this amplification served to estimate nucleated cell counts. The method was immunoSEQ multiplex PCR; TCRdb's version includes in-frame clones alone and lacks a portion of them. V and J calls and clone size come straight from that table; D and trimming were deduced from the DNA. The sample has 150,000 or so clones; about 84% are singletons. The V and J genes are TRBV6-2 or TRBV6-3 and TRBJ2-1; TRBD2 matches at 7 bases. Sequencing input: PBMCs or T cells enriched from blood (not recorded which). This receptor was taken from a man in his fifties or sixties who had recovered from COVID-19. The CDR3 sequence: CASSYDSGAYNEQFF. The DNA for the CDR3 is TGTGCCAGCAGTTACGACAGCGGGGCCTACAATGAGCAGTTCTTC.